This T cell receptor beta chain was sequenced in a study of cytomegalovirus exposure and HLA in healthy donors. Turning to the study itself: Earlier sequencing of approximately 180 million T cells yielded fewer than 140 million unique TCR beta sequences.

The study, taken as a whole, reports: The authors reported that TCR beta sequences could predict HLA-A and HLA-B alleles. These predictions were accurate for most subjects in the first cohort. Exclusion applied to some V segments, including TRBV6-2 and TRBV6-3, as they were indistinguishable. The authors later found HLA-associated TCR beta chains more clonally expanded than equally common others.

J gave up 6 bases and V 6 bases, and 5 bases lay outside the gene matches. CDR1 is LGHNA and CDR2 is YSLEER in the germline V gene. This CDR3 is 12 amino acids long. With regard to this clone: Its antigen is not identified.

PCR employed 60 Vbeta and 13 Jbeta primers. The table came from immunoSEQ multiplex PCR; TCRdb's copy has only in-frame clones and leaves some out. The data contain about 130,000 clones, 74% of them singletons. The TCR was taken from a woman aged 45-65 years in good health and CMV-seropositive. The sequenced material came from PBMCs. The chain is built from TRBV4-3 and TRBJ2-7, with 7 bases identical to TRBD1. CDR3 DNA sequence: TGCGCCAGCAGTGCGACAGGGATCGAGCAGTACTTC. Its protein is CASSATGIEQYF.